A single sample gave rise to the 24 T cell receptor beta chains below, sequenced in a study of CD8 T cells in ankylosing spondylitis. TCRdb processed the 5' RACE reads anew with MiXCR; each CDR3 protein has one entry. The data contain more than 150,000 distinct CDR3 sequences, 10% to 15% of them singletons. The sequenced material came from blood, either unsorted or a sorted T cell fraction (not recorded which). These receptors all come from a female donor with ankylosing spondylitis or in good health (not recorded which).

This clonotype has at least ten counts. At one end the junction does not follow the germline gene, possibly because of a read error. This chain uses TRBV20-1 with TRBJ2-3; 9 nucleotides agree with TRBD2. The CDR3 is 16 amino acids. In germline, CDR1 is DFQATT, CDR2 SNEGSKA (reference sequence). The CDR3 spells CGAADTSGPSTDTQYF. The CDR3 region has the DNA TGCGGTGCTGCTGACACTAGCGGGCCTAGCACAGATACGCAGTATTTT.

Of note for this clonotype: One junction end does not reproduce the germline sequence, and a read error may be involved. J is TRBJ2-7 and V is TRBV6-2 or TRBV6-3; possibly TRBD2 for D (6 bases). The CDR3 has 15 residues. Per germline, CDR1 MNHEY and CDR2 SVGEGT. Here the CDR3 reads CASSYAGQPSYEQCF. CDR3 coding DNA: TGTGCCAGCAGTTACGCGGGGCAGCCCTCCTACGAGCAGTGCTTC.

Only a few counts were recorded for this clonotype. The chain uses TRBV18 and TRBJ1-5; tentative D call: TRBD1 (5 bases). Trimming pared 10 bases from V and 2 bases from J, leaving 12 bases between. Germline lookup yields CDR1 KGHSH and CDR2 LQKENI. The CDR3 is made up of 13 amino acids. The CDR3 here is CATSPGGNQPQHF. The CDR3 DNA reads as TGTGCCACCTCGCCGGGGGGCAATCAGCCCCAGCATTTT.

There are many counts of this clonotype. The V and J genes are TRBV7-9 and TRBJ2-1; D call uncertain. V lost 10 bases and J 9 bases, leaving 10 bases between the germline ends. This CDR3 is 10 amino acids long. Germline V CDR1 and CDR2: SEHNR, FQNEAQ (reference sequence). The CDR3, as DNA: TGTGCCACCCTCCCAGCTGAGCAGTTCTTC. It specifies CATLPAEQFF.

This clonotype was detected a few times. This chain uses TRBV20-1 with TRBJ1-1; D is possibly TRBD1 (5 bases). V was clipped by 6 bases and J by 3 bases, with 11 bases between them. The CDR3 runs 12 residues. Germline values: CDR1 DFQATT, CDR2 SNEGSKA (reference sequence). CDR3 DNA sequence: TGCAGTGCCCCGGGGGGGGACACTGAAGCTTTCTTT. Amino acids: CSAPGGDTEAFF.

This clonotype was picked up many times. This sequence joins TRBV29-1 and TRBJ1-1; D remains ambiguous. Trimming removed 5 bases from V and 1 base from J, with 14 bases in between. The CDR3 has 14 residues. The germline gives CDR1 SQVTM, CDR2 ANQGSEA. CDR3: CSVSPGVGNTEAFF. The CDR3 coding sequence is TGCAGCGTTTCCCCTGGGGTGGGGAACACTGAAGCTTTCTTT. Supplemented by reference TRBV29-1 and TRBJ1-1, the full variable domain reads SAVISQKPSRDICQRGTSLTIQCQVDSQVTMMFWYRQQPGQSLTLIATANQGSEATYESGFVIDKFPISRPNLTFSTLTVSNMSPEDSSIYLCSVSPGVGNTEAFFGQGTRLTVV.

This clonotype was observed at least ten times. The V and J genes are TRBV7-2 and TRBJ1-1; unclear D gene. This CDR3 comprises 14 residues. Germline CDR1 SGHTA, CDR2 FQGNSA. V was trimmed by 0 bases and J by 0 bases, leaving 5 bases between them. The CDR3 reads CASSLANLNTEAFF. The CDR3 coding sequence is TGTGCCAGCAGCTTAGCAAACCTGAACACTGAAGCTTTCTTT.

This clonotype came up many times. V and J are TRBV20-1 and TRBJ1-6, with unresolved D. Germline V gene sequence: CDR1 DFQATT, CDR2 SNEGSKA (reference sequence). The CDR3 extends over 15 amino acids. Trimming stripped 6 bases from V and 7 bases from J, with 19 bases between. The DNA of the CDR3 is TGCAGTGCCCCGGCTGGACGAGCGGGAAATTCACCCCTCCACTTT. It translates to CSAPAGRAGNSPLHF.

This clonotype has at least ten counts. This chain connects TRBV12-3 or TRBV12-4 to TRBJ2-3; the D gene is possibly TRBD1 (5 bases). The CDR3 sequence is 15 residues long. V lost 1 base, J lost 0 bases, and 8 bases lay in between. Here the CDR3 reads CASSLGRASTDTQYF. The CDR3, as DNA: TGTGCCAGCAGTTTAGGCAGGGCTAGCACAGATACGCAGTATTTT.

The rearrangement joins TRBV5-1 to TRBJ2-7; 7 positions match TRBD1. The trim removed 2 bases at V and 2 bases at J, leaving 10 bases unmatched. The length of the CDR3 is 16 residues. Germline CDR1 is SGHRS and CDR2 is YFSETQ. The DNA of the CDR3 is TGCGCCAGCAGCTTCGACAACCGACAGGGAGCCTACGAGCAGTACTTC. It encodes CASSFDNRQGAYEQYF.

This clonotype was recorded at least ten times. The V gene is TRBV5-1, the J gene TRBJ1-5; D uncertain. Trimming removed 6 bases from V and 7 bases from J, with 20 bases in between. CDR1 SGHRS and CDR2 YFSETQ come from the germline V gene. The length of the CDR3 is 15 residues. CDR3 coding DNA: TGCGCCAGCACCGCTGATGGTGGGGAGGAACAGCCCCAGCATTTT. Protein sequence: CASTADGGEEQPQHF.

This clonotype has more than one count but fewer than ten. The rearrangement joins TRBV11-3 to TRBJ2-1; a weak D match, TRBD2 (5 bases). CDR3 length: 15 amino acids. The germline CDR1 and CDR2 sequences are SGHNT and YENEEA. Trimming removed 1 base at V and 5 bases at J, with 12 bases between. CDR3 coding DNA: TGTGCCAGCAGCTTAGGGTCGGGGTTTAACAATGAGCAGTTCTTC. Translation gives CASSLGSGFNNEQFF.

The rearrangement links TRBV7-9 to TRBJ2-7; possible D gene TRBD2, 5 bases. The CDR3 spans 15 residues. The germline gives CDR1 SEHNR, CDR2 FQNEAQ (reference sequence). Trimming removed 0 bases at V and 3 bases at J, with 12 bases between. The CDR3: CASSLAGPEVYEQYF. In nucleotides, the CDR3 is TGTGCCAGCAGCTTAGCTGGGCCGGAGGTCTACGAGCAGTACTTC.

The chain's CDR3 is CASSYGRVNEQFF. CDR3 in DNA: TGTGCCAGCAGCTACGGACGGGTCAATGAGCAGTTCTTC. J is TRBJ2-1 and V is TRBV12-3 or TRBV12-4; unclear D gene. This CDR3 is 13 amino acids long. Trimming took off 6 bases at V and 6 bases at J, with 12 bases between the two ends.

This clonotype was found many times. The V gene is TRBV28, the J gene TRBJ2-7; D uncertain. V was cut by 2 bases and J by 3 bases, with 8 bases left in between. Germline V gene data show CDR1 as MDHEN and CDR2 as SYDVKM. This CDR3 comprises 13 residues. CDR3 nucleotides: TGTGCCAGCAGTTTAACCCCCCACTACGAGCAGTACTTC. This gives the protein CASSLTPHYEQYF.

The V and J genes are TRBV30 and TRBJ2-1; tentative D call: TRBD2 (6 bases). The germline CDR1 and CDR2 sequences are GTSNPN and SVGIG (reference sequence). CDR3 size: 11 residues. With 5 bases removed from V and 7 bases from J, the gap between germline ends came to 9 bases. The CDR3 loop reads CAWGTGNEQFF. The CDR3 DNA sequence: TGTGCCTGGGGGACTGGAAATGAGCAGTTCTTC.

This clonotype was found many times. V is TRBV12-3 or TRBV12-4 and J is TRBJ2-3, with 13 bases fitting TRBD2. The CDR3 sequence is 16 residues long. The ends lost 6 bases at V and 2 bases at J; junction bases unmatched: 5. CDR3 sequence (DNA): TGTGCCAGCAGCCCTGGGACTAGCGGGAACACAGATACGCAGTATTTT. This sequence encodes CASSPGTSGNTDTQYF.

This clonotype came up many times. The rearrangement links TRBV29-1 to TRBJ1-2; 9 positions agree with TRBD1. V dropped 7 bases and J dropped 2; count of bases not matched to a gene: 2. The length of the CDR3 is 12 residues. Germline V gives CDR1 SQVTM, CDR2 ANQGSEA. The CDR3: CSAGTGNYGYTF. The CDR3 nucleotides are TGCAGCGCCGGGACAGGGAACTATGGCTACACCTTC.

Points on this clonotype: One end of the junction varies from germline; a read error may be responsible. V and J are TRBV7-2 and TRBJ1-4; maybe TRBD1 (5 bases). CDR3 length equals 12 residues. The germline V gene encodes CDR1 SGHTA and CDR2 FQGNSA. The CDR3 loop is CACRRDNEKLFF. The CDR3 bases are TGTGCCTGCAGAAGGGACAATGAAAAACTGTTTTTT. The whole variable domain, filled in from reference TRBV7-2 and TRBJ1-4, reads GAGVSQSPSNKVTEKGKDVELRCDPISGHTALYWYRQSLGQGLEFLIYFQGNSAPDKSGLPSDRFSAERTGGSVSTLTIQRTQQEDSAVYLCACRRDNEKLFFGSGTQLSVL.

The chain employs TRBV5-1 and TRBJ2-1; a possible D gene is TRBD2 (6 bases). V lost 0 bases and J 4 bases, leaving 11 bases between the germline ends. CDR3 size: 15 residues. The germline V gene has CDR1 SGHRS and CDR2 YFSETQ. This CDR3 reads CASSLEGSGYNEQFF. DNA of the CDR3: TGCGCCAGCAGCTTGGAAGGTAGCGGTTACAATGAGCAGTTCTTC.

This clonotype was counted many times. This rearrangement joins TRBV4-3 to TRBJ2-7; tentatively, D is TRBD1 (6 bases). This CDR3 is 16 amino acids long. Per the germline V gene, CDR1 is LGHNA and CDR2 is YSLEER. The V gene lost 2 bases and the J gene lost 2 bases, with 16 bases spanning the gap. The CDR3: CASSQFIGDITYEQYF. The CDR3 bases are TGCGCCAGCAGCCAATTTATCGGGGACATAACCTACGAGCAGTACTTC.

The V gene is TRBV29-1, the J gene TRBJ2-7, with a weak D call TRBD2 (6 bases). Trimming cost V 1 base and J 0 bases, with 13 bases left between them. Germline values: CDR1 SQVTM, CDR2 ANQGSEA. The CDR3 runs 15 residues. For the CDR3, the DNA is TGCAGCGTTGAAGGCAGGAGGGGCCCCTCCTACGAGCAGTACTTC. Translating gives CSVEGRRGPSYEQYF.

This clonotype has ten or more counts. CDR3 DNA: TGTGCCAGCAGCTCGGGTGGTACGCAGTATTTT. This encodes CASSSGGTQYF. The chain combines TRBV5-6 with TRBJ2-3; no firm D call. V was pared by 3 bases and J by 8 bases, with 7 bases between. Germline values: CDR1 SGHDT, CDR2 YYEEEE. This CDR3 has 11 amino acids.

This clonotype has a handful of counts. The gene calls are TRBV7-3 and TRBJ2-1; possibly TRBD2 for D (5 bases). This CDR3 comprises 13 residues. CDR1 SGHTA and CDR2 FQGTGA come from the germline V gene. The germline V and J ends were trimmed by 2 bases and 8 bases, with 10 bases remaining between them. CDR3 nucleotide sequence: TGTGCCAGCAGCTTACTGCCGGGGTATGAGCAGTTCTTC. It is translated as CASSLLPGYEQFF.